This T cell receptor (beta chain) was recorded in a study of siplizumab effects on memory and regulatory T cells. Trimming shortened V by 0 bases and J by 8 bases, and 17 bases separated the two germline ends. This CDR3 is built from 17 residues. From germline, CDR1 is LGHNA and CDR2 YSLEER. TCRdb's copy holds only in-frame clones and misses some; the assay was immunoSEQ multiplex PCR. The table records around 100,000 clones, 80% to 95% of them present only once. This chain links TRBV4-3 with TRBJ1-6; D unresolved. Material for sequencing was CD4+ T cells sorted from blood. This TCR derives from a human donor in good health. CDR3 nucleotide sequence: TGCGCCAGCAGCCAAGAAGCACCGCCCCGAGTAGATTCACCCCTCCACTTT. This encodes CASSQEAPPRVDSPLHF.